Listed below are T cell receptor beta chains from one sample, sequenced in a study of blood T cell repertoires in COVID-19. Repertoires were generated with immunoSEQ multiplex PCR, while TCRdb's copy carries only in-frame clones and drops some. The repertoire holds approximately 89,000 clones, with about 85% as singletons. Source material: peripheral blood. These receptors originate from a woman aged 70-85 years with acute or convalescent COVID-19. The CDR3 runs from the conserved cysteine through the conserved F or W. Each record gives: J gene, V gene, D gene, clone size, CDR3 protein, CDR3 DNA. The D gene is left open where the match is weak. Clone sizes are given selectively: once, few, many, or a class where the clone is expanded.

j_gene: TRBJ1-2; v_gene: TRBV3-1/TRBV3-2; d_gene: TRBD1; abundance: NA; CDR3aa: CASSQSDRGPSYGYTF; CDR3nt: TGTGCCAGCAGCCAGTCGGACAGGGGCCCCTCCTATGGCTACACCTTC
j_gene: TRBJ2-2; v_gene: TRBV7-9; d_gene: NA; abundance: NA; CDR3aa: CASSGDTGELFF; CDR3nt: TGTGCCAGCTCAGGGGACACCGGGGAGCTGTTTTTT
j_gene: TRBJ2-1; v_gene: TRBV3-1/TRBV3-2; d_gene: NA; abundance: NA; CDR3aa: CASSPQGTEQFF; CDR3nt: TGTGCCAGCAGCCCGCAGGGCACTGAGCAGTTCTTC
j_gene: TRBJ1-2; v_gene: TRBV6-6; d_gene: NA; abundance: NA; CDR3aa: CASSRRQPLNYGYTF; CDR3nt: TGTGCCAGCAGCCGACGACAGCCGCTTAACTATGGCTACACCTTC
j_gene: TRBJ1-1; v_gene: TRBV5-1; d_gene: NA; abundance: NA; CDR3aa: CASGRAGPSNTEAFF; CDR3nt: TGCGCCAGCGGCCGGGCGGGGCCTTCTAACACTGAAGCTTTCTTT
j_gene: TRBJ1-4; v_gene: TRBV2; d_gene: TRBD1; abundance: NA; CDR3aa: CASSPDRLTNEKLFF; CDR3nt: TGTGCCAGCAGCCCGGACAGGCTAACTAATGAAAAACTGTTTTTT
j_gene: TRBJ2-3; v_gene: TRBV15; d_gene: NA; abundance: NA; CDR3aa: CATSRDRGTQYF; CDR3nt: TGTGCCACCAGCAGAGATCGGGGTACGCAGTATTTT
j_gene: TRBJ1-2; v_gene: TRBV19; d_gene: TRBD1; abundance: NA; CDR3aa: CASSTQQGERYGYTF; CDR3nt: TGTGCCAGTAGTACCCAACAGGGGGAACGCTATGGCTACACCTTC
j_gene: TRBJ1-6; v_gene: TRBV5-1; d_gene: TRBD1; abundance: NA; CDR3aa: CASSLGQGASPLHF; CDR3nt: TGCGCCAGCAGCTTGGGACAGGGGGCATCACCCCTCCACTTT
j_gene: TRBJ1-5; v_gene: TRBV19; d_gene: NA; abundance: NA; CDR3aa: CASSIPGQNNQPQHF; CDR3nt: TGTGCCAGTAGTATCCCAGGACAGAACAATCAGCCCCAGCATTTT
j_gene: TRBJ1-2; v_gene: TRBV5-1; d_gene: NA; abundance: NA; CDR3aa: CASSLSGQGSWGYTF; CDR3nt: TGCGCCAGCAGCCTATCCGGTCAGGGCAGCTGGGGCTACACCTTC
j_gene: TRBJ1-4; v_gene: TRBV15; d_gene: NA; abundance: NA; CDR3aa: CATSRIRGTNEKLFF; CDR3nt: TGTGCCACCAGCAGGATAAGGGGTACTAATGAAAAACTGTTTTTT
j_gene: TRBJ2-5; v_gene: TRBV10-1; d_gene: TRBD1; abundance: NA; CDR3aa: CASSESAGTGGRETQYF; CDR3nt: TGCGCCAGCAGTGAGTCGGCGGGGACAGGGGGTCGGGAGACCCAGTACTTC
j_gene: TRBJ2-5; v_gene: TRBV7-7; d_gene: NA; abundance: NA; CDR3aa: CASSHLQPQSGGLKGTQYF; CDR3nt: TGTGCCAGCAGCCACCTCCAGCCCCAGTCAGGGGGGTTGAAGGGGACCCAGTACTTC
j_gene: TRBJ1-6; v_gene: TRBV30; d_gene: TRBD1; abundance: NA; CDR3aa: CAGGGAGQGYSPLHF; CDR3nt: TGTGCCGGAGGCGGCGCGGGACAGGGTTATTCACCCCTCCACTTT
j_gene: TRBJ2-5; v_gene: TRBV5-1; d_gene: TRBD2; abundance: NA; CDR3aa: CASSKRLAGIQETQYF; CDR3nt: TGCGCCAGCAGCAAACGACTAGCGGGGATCCAAGAGACCCAGTACTTC
j_gene: TRBJ2-1; v_gene: TRBV28; d_gene: NA; abundance: few; CDR3aa: CASSEQYNEQFF; CDR3nt: TGTGCCAGCAGCGAACAGTACAATGAGCAGTTCTTC
j_gene: TRBJ1-1; v_gene: TRBV30; d_gene: TRBD1; abundance: few; CDR3aa: CARSGQGNTEAFF; CDR3nt: TGTGCCCGCTCCGGACAGGGAAACACTGAAGCTTTCTTT
j_gene: TRBJ1-1; v_gene: TRBV18; d_gene: NA; abundance: NA; CDR3aa: CASSRTGEMNTEAFF; CDR3nt: TGTGCCAGCTCTAGAACGGGGGAAATGAACACTGAAGCTTTCTTT
j_gene: TRBJ2-1; v_gene: TRBV7-9; d_gene: TRBD2; abundance: NA; CDR3aa: CASSSGLTNEQFF; CDR3nt: TGTGCCAGCAGCTCGGGACTAACCAATGAGCAGTTCTTC
j_gene: TRBJ2-3; v_gene: TRBV9; d_gene: TRBD2; abundance: once; CDR3aa: CASSLAGNLADTQYF; CDR3nt: TGTGCCAGCAGCTTAGCGGGGAATCTCGCAGATACGCAGTATTTT
j_gene: TRBJ2-2; v_gene: TRBV6-5; d_gene: TRBD1; abundance: few; CDR3aa: CANHPGTANTGELFF; CDR3nt: TGTGCCAACCACCCCGGGACAGCGAACACCGGGGAGCTGTTTTTT
j_gene: TRBJ1-2; v_gene: TRBV3-1/TRBV3-2; d_gene: NA; abundance: NA; CDR3aa: CASSDDRFTNYGYTF; CDR3nt: TGTGCCAGCAGCGATGACAGGTTTACTAACTATGGCTACACCTTC
j_gene: TRBJ1-2; v_gene: TRBV7-2; d_gene: TRBD1; abundance: NA; CDR3aa: CASTPGQGGNYGYTF; CDR3nt: TGTGCCAGCACCCCCGGACAGGGGGGTAACTATGGCTACACCTTC
j_gene: TRBJ1-4; v_gene: TRBV11-3; d_gene: TRBD1; abundance: once; CDR3aa: CASSLAGTDYEKLFF; CDR3nt: TGTGCCAGCAGCTTAGCCGGGACAGATTATGAAAAACTGTTTTTT
j_gene: TRBJ1-1; v_gene: TRBV29-1; d_gene: TRBD1; abundance: NA; CDR3aa: CSVGQGAGTEAFF; CDR3nt: TGCAGCGTGGGACAGGGGGCTGGCACTGAAGCTTTCTTT
j_gene: TRBJ2-5; v_gene: TRBV10-1; d_gene: NA; abundance: NA; CDR3aa: CASSESTWGEETQYF; CDR3nt: TGCGCCAGCAGTGAGTCGACCTGGGGGGAAGAGACCCAGTACTTC
j_gene: TRBJ1-2; v_gene: TRBV6-5; d_gene: NA; abundance: NA; CDR3aa: CASRAGTTSNYGYTF; CDR3nt: TGTGCCAGCAGAGCCGGGACAACCTCCAACTATGGCTACACCTTC
j_gene: TRBJ2-1; v_gene: TRBV13; d_gene: NA; abundance: NA; CDR3aa: CASLSRSSYNEQFF; CDR3nt: TGTGCCAGCCTATCCCGAAGCTCCTACAATGAGCAGTTCTTC
j_gene: TRBJ1-3; v_gene: TRBV30; d_gene: NA; abundance: NA; CDR3aa: CAWSVGQGGNTIYF; CDR3nt: TGTGCCTGGAGTGTAGGGCAGGGAGGAAACACCATATATTTT
j_gene: TRBJ2-2; v_gene: TRBV10-3; d_gene: TRBD1; abundance: NA; CDR3aa: CAIRDRVRGRYTGELFF; CDR3nt: TGTGCCATCAGGGACAGGGTTCGGGGCCGCTACACCGGGGAGCTGTTTTTT
j_gene: TRBJ1-5; v_gene: TRBV6-5; d_gene: NA; abundance: NA; CDR3aa: CASSVGGQPQHF; CDR3nt: TGTGCCAGCAGCGTGGGGGGACAGCCCCAGCATTTT
j_gene: TRBJ1-5; v_gene: TRBV28; d_gene: NA; abundance: NA; CDR3aa: CASRSSGWGNQPQHF; CDR3nt: TGTGCCAGTCGGAGCTCGGGATGGGGCAATCAGCCCCAGCATTTT
j_gene: TRBJ2-5; v_gene: TRBV7-2; d_gene: NA; abundance: NA; CDR3aa: CASSPGSQETQYF; CDR3nt: TGTGCCAGCAGCCCGGGGTCCCAAGAGACCCAGTACTTC
j_gene: TRBJ1-2; v_gene: TRBV19; d_gene: TRBD1; abundance: NA; CDR3aa: CASSIDRVGGYTF; CDR3nt: TGTGCCAGTAGTATCGACAGGGTTGGCGGCTACACCTTC
j_gene: TRBJ2-1; v_gene: TRBV27; d_gene: TRBD2; abundance: NA; CDR3aa: CASSLATGGYNEQFF; CDR3nt: TGTGCCAGCAGTTTAGCTACGGGAGGGTACAATGAGCAGTTCTTC
j_gene: TRBJ2-3; v_gene: TRBV7-2; d_gene: NA; abundance: NA; CDR3aa: CASSLVGGASTDTQYF; CDR3nt: TGTGCCAGCAGCTTAGTCGGCGGGGCAAGCACAGATACGCAGTATTTT
j_gene: TRBJ2-3; v_gene: TRBV10-3; d_gene: NA; abundance: NA; CDR3aa: CAISGADDTQYF; CDR3nt: TGTGCCATCAGTGGGGCAGACGATACGCAGTATTTT
j_gene: TRBJ1-2; v_gene: TRBV19; d_gene: NA; abundance: NA; CDR3aa: CASSPTVTSYGYTF; CDR3nt: TGTGCCAGTAGCCCGACAGTAACCTCCTATGGCTACACCTTC
j_gene: TRBJ1-5; v_gene: TRBV18; d_gene: NA; abundance: NA; CDR3aa: CASSPGGANQPQHF; CDR3nt: TGTGCCAGCTCACCCGGGGGGGCCAATCAGCCCCAGCATTTT
j_gene: TRBJ1-3; v_gene: TRBV24-1; d_gene: NA; abundance: once; CDR3aa: CATSAHGNTIYF; CDR3nt: TGTGCCACCAGTGCCCATGGAAACACCATATATTTT
j_gene: TRBJ1-5; v_gene: TRBV19; d_gene: NA; abundance: NA; CDR3aa: CASGGTKSGVSNQPQHF; CDR3nt: TGTGCCAGTGGGGGGACTAAGTCGGGCGTGAGCAATCAGCCCCAGCATTTT
j_gene: TRBJ1-1; v_gene: TRBV9; d_gene: NA; abundance: NA; CDR3aa: CASSNLPTEAFF; CDR3nt: TGTGCCAGCAGCAATCTTCCTACTGAAGCTTTCTTT
j_gene: TRBJ1-6; v_gene: TRBV10-1; d_gene: NA; abundance: few; CDR3aa: CASSENIRSPLHF; CDR3nt: TGCGCCAGCAGTGAGAATATTCGTTCACCCCTCCACTTT
j_gene: TRBJ1-4; v_gene: TRBV19; d_gene: TRBD1; abundance: NA; CDR3aa: CASTWDRSNEKLFF; CDR3nt: TGTGCCAGTACTTGGGACAGGAGCAATGAAAAACTGTTTTTT
j_gene: TRBJ2-1; v_gene: TRBV7-2; d_gene: TRBD2; abundance: NA; CDR3aa: CASSSLADSYNEQFF; CDR3nt: TGTGCCAGCAGCAGCCTAGCGGACTCCTACAATGAGCAGTTCTTC
j_gene: TRBJ1-2; v_gene: TRBV28; d_gene: TRBD1; abundance: NA; CDR3aa: CASSLGTEYYGYTF; CDR3nt: TGTGCCAGCAGTCTCGGGACAGAGTACTATGGCTACACCTTC
j_gene: TRBJ1-2; v_gene: TRBV27; d_gene: NA; abundance: NA; CDR3aa: CASSLEGFGNYGYTF; CDR3nt: TGTGCCAGCAGTTTGGAGGGGTTCGGTAACTATGGCTACACCTTC
j_gene: TRBJ2-2; v_gene: TRBV4-3; d_gene: NA; abundance: NA; CDR3aa: CASSQEINTGELFF; CDR3nt: TGCGCCAGCAGCCAGGAGATTAACACCGGGGAGCTGTTTTTT
j_gene: TRBJ2-4; v_gene: TRBV14; d_gene: NA; abundance: NA; CDR3aa: CASSQDRVVAKNIQYF; CDR3nt: TGTGCCAGCAGCCAAGATCGGGTTGTAGCCAAAAACATTCAGTACTTC
j_gene: TRBJ2-5; v_gene: TRBV24-1; d_gene: TRBD1; abundance: NA; CDR3aa: CATSDLGQGYQETQYF; CDR3nt: TGTGCCACCAGTGATTTGGGACAGGGGTACCAAGAGACCCAGTACTTC